This T cell receptor (beta chain) was documented in a study of blood T cells in healthy people across ages. The overall study: Per two T cells, template switching captured roughly one barcoded beta molecule. Study-level points and caveats: Estimated diversity that came from one million T cells was considered an underestimate.

PCR was performed a second time for 7 to 11 cycles using a sample-barcoded 5' primer and a J-beta primer mix. Each CDR3 protein gets one entry after TCRdb re-called the 5' RACE reads with MiXCR. In the table there are under 800,000 distinct CDR3 sequences, around 20% of which are singletons. The length of the CDR3 is 16 residues. Germline values: CDR1 MNHEY, CDR2 SVGAGI. This clonotype was observed a handful of times. The antigen is undetermined. The J gene is TRBJ2-1, the V gene TRBV6-5; 13 nucleotides match TRBD2. The end of the DNA is better explained by TRBJ2-5, so the J call may be wrong. This TCR derives from a man in his sixties or seventies in good health. The sequencing sample was made of blood. CDR3 protein: CASSYGTSGIQETQYF. CDR3 bases: TGTGCCAGCAGTTACGGGACTAGCGGGATCCAAGAGACCCAGTACTTC.